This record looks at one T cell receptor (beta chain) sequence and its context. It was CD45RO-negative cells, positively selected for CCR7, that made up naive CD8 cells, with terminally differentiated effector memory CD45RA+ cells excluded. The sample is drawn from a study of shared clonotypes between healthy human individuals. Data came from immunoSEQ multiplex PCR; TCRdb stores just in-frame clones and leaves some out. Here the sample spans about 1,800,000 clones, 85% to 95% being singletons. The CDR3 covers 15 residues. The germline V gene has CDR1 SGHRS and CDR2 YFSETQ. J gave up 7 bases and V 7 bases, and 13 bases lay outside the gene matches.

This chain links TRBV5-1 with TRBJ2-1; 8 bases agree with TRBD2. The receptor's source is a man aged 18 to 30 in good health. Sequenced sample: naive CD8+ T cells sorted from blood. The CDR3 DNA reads TGCGCCAGCGGACTAAACGGGGGGGCTTATAATGAGCAGTTCTTC. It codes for CASGLNGGAYNEQFF.